The 20 T cell receptor beta chains below come from one sample, sequenced in a study of blood T cell repertoires in COVID-19. The table came from immunoSEQ multiplex PCR; TCRdb's copy has only in-frame clones and leaves some out. The sample carries 140,000 to 150,000 clones, roughly 77% recorded once. Source material: peripheral blood. Receptor source: a man in his 60s with acute or convalescent COVID-19.

The rearrangement uses TRBV4-1 and TRBJ1-2; D may be TRBD1 (6 bases). Germline loops: CDR1 MGHRA, CDR2 YSYEKL. The CDR3 covers 15 residues. The germline V and J ends were trimmed by 1 base and 5 bases, with 14 bases remaining between them. The CDR3 region is CASSQGRTGKYGYTF. DNA for the CDR3: TGCGCCAGCAGCCAAGGCAGAACAGGGAAATATGGCTACACCTTC.

The rearrangement uses TRBV2 and TRBJ1-2; D not certain. The CDR3 extends over 13 amino acids. Trimming removed 8 bases at V and 2 bases at J, with 12 bases between. In germline, CDR1 is SNHLY, CDR2 FYNNEI. The CDR3, as DNA: TGTGCCAGCGGGGAACGAGGGAACTATGGCTACACCTTC. The encoded protein is CASGERGNYGYTF. The full variable domain, in which reference TRBV2 and TRBJ1-2 provide the parts outside the CDR3, is EPEVTQTPSHQVTQMGQEVILRCVPISNHLYFYWYRQILGQKVEFLVSFYNNEISEKSEIFDDQFSVERPDGSNFTLKIRSTKLEDSAMYFCASGERGNYGYTFGSGTRLTVV.

This chain uses TRBV28 with TRBJ1-6; no clear D. Trimming stripped 6 bases from V and 10 bases from J, with 10 bases between. The length of the CDR3 is 12 residues. The germline V gene encodes CDR1 MDHEN and CDR2 SYDVKM. This CDR3 reads CASRLQESPLHF. The CDR3 coding sequence is TGTGCCAGCAGGTTGCAGGAATCACCCCTCCACTTT.

This chain joins TRBV6-1 and TRBJ2-2; D call uncertain. Germline CDR1 MNHNS, CDR2 SASEGT. Trimming stripped 6 bases from V and 4 bases from J, with 9 bases between. This CDR3 region has 13 residues. The DNA of the CDR3 is TGTGCCAGCAGCCCCTCCGTCACCGGGGAGCTGTTTTTT. Translating it yields CASSPSVTGELFF.

This chain joins TRBV6-1 and TRBJ2-7; TRBD2 matches 11 bases. J lost 4 bases, V lost 1 base, and 12 bases had no gene match. CDR1 is MNHNS, CDR2 SASEGT, per germline. CDR3 length: 18 residues. CDR3 sequence (DNA): TGTGCCAGCAGTGAAGGGGCCCTTAGCGGGAGGGCCAGGTACGAGCAGTACTTC. Its protein product is CASSEGALSGRARYEQYF.

V and J are TRBV28 and TRBJ1-1, with D perhaps matching TRBD1 (5 bases). V was clipped by 5 bases and J by 0 bases, with 13 bases between them. Germline CDR1 MDHEN, CDR2 SYDVKM. The CDR3 is 15 amino acids. DNA of the CDR3: TGTGCCAGCAGTCCTCTCGGACACATGAACACTGAAGCTTTCTTT. It codes for CASSPLGHMNTEAFF.

The CDR3 loop reads CASSGTGSSYEQYF. The DNA for the CDR3 is TGCGCCAGCAGCGGGACAGGGAGCTCCTACGAGCAGTACTTC. The chain joins TRBV5-1 to TRBJ2-7; 9 bases are shared with TRBD1. The germline CDR1 and CDR2 sequences are SGHRS and YFSETQ. The CDR3 length is 14 residues. The V segment lost 4 bases and the J segment 0 bases; nucleotides outside the gene matches: 2.

The V and J genes are TRBV18 and TRBJ1-3; D may be TRBD1 (6 bases). There are 15 residues in the CDR3. Per germline, CDR1 KGHSH and CDR2 LQKENI. Trimming left V 3 bases short and J 0 bases short, with 9 bases between. CDR3: CASSPGAISGNTIYF. In DNA, the CDR3 is TGTGCCAGCTCACCGGGGGCAATCTCTGGAAACACCATATATTTT.

This clone was observed a single time. The V call is TRBV4-2, the J call TRBJ2-1; 7 bases align to TRBD2. There are 14 residues in the CDR3. Germline CDR1 reads LGHNA; CDR2 reads YNFKEQ. J lost 4 bases, V lost 3 bases, and 3 bases had no gene match. The CDR3, as DNA: TGTGCCAGCAGCCAGGGCGGGGGATACAATGAGCAGTTCTTC. Its translation is CASSQGGGYNEQFF.

This clone appeared a single time. An end of the junction differs from the germline gene, which may be a read error. The rearrangement joins TRBV18 to TRBJ1-1, with 10 bases fitting TRBD1. The CDR3 runs to 18 residues. The germline V gene has CDR1 KGHSH and CDR2 LQKENI. CDR3 residues: CASSPRIEGQGPNTEAFF. Written as DNA, the CDR3 is TGTGCCAGCTCTCCACGAATCGAGGGACAGGGGCCGAACACTGAAGCTTTCTTT.

This sequence joins TRBV3-1 (or the pseudogene TRBV3-2) and TRBJ1-6; D not resolved. The V gene lost 5 bases and the J gene lost 13 bases, with 21 bases spanning the gap. This CDR3 spans 15 amino acids. The germline CDR1 and CDR2 sequences are LGHDT and YNNKEL (reference sequence). The CDR3 here is CASSSGGNKASPLHF. DNA for the CDR3: TGTGCCAGCAGCTCTGGCGGGAACAAGGCTTCCCCCCTCCACTTT.

The J gene is TRBJ2-1, the V gene TRBV11-2; the match to TRBD2 covers 12 bases. CDR1 is SGHAT, CDR2 FQNNGV, per germline. There are 15 residues in the CDR3. The V gene end was trimmed by 8 bases and the J gene end by 0 bases; junction bases not matched to a gene: 2. CDR3 region: CASVTSGSSYNEQFF. DNA for the CDR3: TGTGCCAGCGTGACTAGCGGGAGCTCCTACAATGAGCAGTTCTTC.

This clone has just one count. The chain carries TRBV6-1 and TRBJ2-6; D unresolved. Germline assignment: CDR1 MNHNS and CDR2 SASEGT. V was shortened by 1 base and J by 0 bases, with 10 bases between the two germline ends. There are 17 residues in the CDR3. CDR3 DNA: TGTGCCAGCAGTGAAGATCGGGTATTCTCTGGGGCCAACGTCCTGACTTTC. This translates into CASSEDRVFSGANVLTF.

The CDR3 nucleotides read TGTGCCAGCAGCCCCGGACTAGCGGGAGTTGAAGAGACCCAGTACTTC. Protein product: CASSPGLAGVEETQYF. The V call is TRBV5-8, the J call TRBJ2-5; TRBD2 matches 13 bases. The CDR3 has 16 residues. V lost 4 bases, J lost 3 bases, and 6 bases stayed unmatched. The V gene's germline CDR1 is SGHTS and CDR2 YDEGEE. The whole variable domain, remainder taken from reference TRBV5-8 and TRBJ2-5, is EAGVTQSPTHLIKTRGQQATLRCSPISGHTSVYWYQQALGLGLQFLLWYDEGEERNRGNFPPRFSGRQFPNYSSELNVNALELEDSALYLCASSPGLAGVEETQYFGPGTRLLVL.

This chain joins TRBV27 and TRBJ2-1, with D perhaps TRBD1 (5 bases). CDR3 length: 18 amino acids. Trimming cost V 8 bases and J 2 bases, with 25 bases left between them. The germline V gene encodes CDR1 MNHEY and CDR2 SMNVEV (reference sequence). The CDR3 loop is CASLGARGGLAPYNEQFF. As DNA, the CDR3 is TGTGCCAGCTTAGGGGCAAGGGGCGGTTTAGCCCCCTACAATGAGCAGTTCTTC.

This clone has only one observation. This rearrangement joins TRBV27 to TRBJ1-4; weak D call: TRBD1 (5 bases). Germline V lookup: CDR1 MNHEY, CDR2 SMNVEV (reference sequence). The CDR3 sequence is 13 residues long. V dropped 4 bases and J dropped 4 bases, with 7 bases sitting between them. The CDR3 sequence is CASSWTYNEKLFF. The CDR3 DNA follows: TGTGCCAGCAGTTGGACATATAATGAAAAACTGTTTTTT.

The rearrangement links TRBV10-3 to TRBJ2-3, with a possible D match to TRBD2 (5 bases). V lost 0 bases and J lost 0, with 7 bases in between. CDR1 and CDR2 from the germline V gene are ENHRY and SYGVKD. The CDR3 consists of 15 residues. CDR3 sequence (DNA): TGTGCCATCAGTGAGTCGGACTCTAGCACAGATACGCAGTATTTT. Translation: CAISESDSSTDTQYF.

The chain links TRBV12-5 to TRBJ2-5, with D tentatively TRBD1 (7 bases). There are 14 residues in the CDR3. Germline loops: CDR1 LGHNT, CDR2 FRNRAP. Trimming shortened V by 6 bases and J by 5 bases, and 16 bases separated the two germline ends. CDR3 sequence (DNA): TGTGCTAGTGGACAGGGGAGTGGAGGGGAGACCCAGTACTTC. The encoded protein is CASGQGSGGETQYF.

The rearrangement uses TRBV19 and TRBJ1-4; the D gene is possibly TRBD1 (6 bases). V was clipped by 3 bases and J by 3 bases, with 14 bases between them. This CDR3 is built from 16 residues. Germline assignment: CDR1 LNHDA and CDR2 SQIVND (reference sequence). In DNA form, the CDR3 reads TGTGCCAGTAGTATTTCACCGGGACAAGCTAATGAAAAACTGTTTTTT. It specifies CASSISPGQANEKLFF.

The V call is TRBV7-6, the J call TRBJ2-1; D is uncertain. The germline V gene encodes CDR1 SGHVS and CDR2 FNYEAQ. Deletions cut 1 base from V and 1 base from J, with 5 bases between. The CDR3 runs 14 residues. CDR3 residues: CASSLEHSYNEQFF. Written as DNA, the CDR3 is TGTGCCAGCAGCTTAGAACATTCCTACAATGAGCAGTTCTTC.